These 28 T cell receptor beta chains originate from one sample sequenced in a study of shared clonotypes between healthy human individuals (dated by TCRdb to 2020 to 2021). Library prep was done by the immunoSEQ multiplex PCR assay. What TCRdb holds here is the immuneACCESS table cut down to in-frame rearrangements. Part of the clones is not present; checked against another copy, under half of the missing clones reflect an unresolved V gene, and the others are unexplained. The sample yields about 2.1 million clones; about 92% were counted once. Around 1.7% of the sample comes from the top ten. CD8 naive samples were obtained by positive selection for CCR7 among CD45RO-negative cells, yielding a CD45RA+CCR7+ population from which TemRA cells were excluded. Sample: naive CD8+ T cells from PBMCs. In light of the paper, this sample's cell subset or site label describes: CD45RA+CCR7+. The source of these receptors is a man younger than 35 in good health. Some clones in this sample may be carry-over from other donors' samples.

DNA for the CDR3: TGTGCCAGCACAAGTTCTAGCGACTCCTACAATGAGCAGTTCTTC. Its translation: CASTSSSDSYNEQFF. This chain links TRBV11-2 with TRBJ2-1; a possible D gene is TRBD2 (6 bases). CDR1 is SGHAT and CDR2 is FQNNGV in the germline V gene. The CDR3 has 15 residues. Trimming stripped 7 bases from V and 0 bases from J, with 13 bases between.

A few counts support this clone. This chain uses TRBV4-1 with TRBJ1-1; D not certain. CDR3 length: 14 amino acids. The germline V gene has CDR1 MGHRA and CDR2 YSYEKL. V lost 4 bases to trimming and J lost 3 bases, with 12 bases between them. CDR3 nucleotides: TGCGCCAGCAGCCCCAACCCCGGTTACACTGAAGCTTTCTTT. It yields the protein CASSPNPGYTEAFF.

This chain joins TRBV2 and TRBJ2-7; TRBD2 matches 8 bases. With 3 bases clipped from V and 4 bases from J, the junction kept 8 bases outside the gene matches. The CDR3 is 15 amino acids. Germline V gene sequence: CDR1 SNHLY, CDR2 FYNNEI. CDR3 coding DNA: TGTGCCAGCAGTGAGGGGAGGACTAGCAGGTACGAGCAGTACTTC. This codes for CASSEGRTSRYEQYF.

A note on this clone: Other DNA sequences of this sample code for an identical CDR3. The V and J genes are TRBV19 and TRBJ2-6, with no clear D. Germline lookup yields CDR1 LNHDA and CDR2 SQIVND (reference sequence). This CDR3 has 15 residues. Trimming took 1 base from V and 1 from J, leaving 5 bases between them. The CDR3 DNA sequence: TGTGCCAGTAGTATAGGGGCTTCTGGGGCCAACGTCCTGACTTTC. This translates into CASSIGASGANVLTF.

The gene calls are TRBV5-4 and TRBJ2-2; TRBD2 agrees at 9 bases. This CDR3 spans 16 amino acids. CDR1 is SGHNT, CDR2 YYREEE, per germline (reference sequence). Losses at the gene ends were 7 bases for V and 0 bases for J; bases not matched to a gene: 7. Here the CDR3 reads CASFGASGANTGELFF. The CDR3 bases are TGTGCCAGCTTTGGGGCTAGCGGGGCGAACACCGGGGAGCTGTTTTTT.

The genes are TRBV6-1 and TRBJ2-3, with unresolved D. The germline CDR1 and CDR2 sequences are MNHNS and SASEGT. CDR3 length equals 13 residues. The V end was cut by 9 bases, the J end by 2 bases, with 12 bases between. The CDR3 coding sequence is TGTGCCAGTAGTCCTTGGGACACAGATACGCAGTATTTT. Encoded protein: CASSPWDTDTQYF.

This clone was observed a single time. In DNA, the CDR3 is TGTGCCTGGAATAGACTTCCGGACGAGCAGTACTTC. Amino acids: CAWNRLPDEQYF. The J gene is TRBJ2-7, the V gene TRBV30; D unresolved. The CDR3 extends over 12 amino acids. Per the germline V gene, CDR1 is GTSNPN and CDR2 is SVGIG (reference sequence). V was pared by 4 bases and J by 5 bases, with 12 bases between.

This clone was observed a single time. CDR3 coding DNA: TGTGCCAGCAGTCCTGGACTAGCGGGAGTCAGTGAGCAGTTCTTC. Protein sequence: CASSPGLAGVSEQFF. The chain employs TRBV27 and TRBJ2-1, with TRBD2 identical over 13 bases. The CDR3 extends over 15 amino acids. Germline V lookup: CDR1 MNHEY, CDR2 SMNVEV (reference sequence). The J segment lost 9 bases and the V segment lost 5 bases, leaving 7 bases of the junction unmatched.

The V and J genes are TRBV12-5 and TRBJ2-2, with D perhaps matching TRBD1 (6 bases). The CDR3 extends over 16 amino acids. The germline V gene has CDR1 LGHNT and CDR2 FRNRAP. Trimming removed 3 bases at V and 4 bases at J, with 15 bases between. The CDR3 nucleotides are TGTGCTAGTGGTTTAGGGACAAGGTGGGTCACCGGGGAGCTGTTTTTT. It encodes CASGLGTRWVTGELFF.

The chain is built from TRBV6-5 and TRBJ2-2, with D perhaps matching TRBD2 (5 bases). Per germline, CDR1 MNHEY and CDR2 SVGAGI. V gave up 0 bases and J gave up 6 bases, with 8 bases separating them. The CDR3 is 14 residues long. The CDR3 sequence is CASSYSTGSGELFF. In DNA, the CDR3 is TGTGCCAGCAGTTACTCAACGGGATCCGGGGAGCTGTTTTTT.

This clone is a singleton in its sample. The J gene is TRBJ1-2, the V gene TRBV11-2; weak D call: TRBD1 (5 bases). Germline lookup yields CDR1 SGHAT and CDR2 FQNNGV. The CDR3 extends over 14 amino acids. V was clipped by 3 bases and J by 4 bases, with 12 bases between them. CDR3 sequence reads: CASSFGAKGYGYTF. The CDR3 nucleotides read TGTGCCAGCAGCTTTGGGGCGAAGGGCTATGGCTACACCTTC. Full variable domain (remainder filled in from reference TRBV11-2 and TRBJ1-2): EAGVAQSPRYKIIEKRQSVAFWCNPISGHATLYWYQQILGQGPKLLIQFQNNGVVDDSQLPKDRFSAERLKGVDSTLKIQPAKLEDSAVYLCASSFGAKGYGYTFGSGTRLTVV.

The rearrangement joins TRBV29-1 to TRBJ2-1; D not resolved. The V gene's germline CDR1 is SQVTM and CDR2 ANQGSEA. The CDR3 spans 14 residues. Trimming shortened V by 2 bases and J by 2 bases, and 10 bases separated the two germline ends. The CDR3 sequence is CSVEREGTYNEQFF. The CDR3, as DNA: TGCAGCGTTGAAAGGGAAGGAACCTACAATGAGCAGTTCTTC.

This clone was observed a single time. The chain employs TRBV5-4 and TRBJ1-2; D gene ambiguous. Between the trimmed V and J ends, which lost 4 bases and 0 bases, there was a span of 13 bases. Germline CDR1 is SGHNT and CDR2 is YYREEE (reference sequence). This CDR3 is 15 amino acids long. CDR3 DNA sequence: TGTGCCAGCAGCCTGAGACAACCGGCTAACTATGGCTACACCTTC. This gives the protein CASSLRQPANYGYTF. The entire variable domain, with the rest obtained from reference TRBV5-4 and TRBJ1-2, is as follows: ETGVTQSPTHLIKTRGQQVTLRCSSQSGHNTVSWYQQALGQGPQFIFQYYREEENGRGNFPPRFSGLQFPNYSSELNVNALELDDSALYLCASSLRQPANYGYTFGSGTRLTVV.

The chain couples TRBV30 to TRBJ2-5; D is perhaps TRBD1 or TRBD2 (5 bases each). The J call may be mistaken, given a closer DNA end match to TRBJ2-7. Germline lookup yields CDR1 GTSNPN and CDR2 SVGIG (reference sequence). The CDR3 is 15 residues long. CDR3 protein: CAWGTRRTPFYEQYF. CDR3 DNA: TGTGCCTGGGGGACCCGACGGACCCCGTTCTACGAGCAGTACTTC.

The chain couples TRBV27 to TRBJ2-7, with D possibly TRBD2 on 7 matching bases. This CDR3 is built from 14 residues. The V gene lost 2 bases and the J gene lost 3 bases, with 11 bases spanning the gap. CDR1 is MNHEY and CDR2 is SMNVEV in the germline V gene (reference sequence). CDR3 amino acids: CASSLGGAVYEQYF. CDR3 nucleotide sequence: TGTGCCAGCAGTTTAGGGGGGGCCGTCTACGAGCAGTACTTC.

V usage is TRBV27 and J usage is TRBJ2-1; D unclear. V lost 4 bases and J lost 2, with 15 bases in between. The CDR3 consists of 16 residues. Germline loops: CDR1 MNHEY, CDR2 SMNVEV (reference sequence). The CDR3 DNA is TGTGCCAGCAGTTCCCTCCGGGTTGGGCCCTACAATGAGCAGTTCTTC. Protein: CASSSLRVGPYNEQFF.

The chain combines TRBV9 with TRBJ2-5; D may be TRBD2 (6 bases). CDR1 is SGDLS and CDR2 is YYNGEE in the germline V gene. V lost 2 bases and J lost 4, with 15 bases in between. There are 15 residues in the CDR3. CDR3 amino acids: CASSVWGAGPETQYF. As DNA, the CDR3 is TGTGCCAGCAGCGTGTGGGGCGCGGGACCAGAGACCCAGTACTTC.

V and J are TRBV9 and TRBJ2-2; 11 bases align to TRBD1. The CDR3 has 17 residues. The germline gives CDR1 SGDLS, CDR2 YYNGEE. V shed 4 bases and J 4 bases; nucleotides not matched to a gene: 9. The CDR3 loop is CASSINRDRGSTGELFF. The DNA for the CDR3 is TGTGCCAGCAGCATCAACCGGGACAGGGGGTCCACCGGGGAGCTGTTTTTT.

In DNA form, the CDR3 reads TGTGCCATCAGACAGGGCCTTGAAGCTTTCTTT. Amino acids: CAIRQGLEAFF. The rearrangement joins TRBV10-3 to TRBJ1-1; possibly TRBD1 for D (6 bases). V shed 6 bases and J shed 7 bases, with 9 bases lying between them. CDR3 length: 11 residues. Germline CDR1 reads ENHRY; CDR2 reads SYGVKD.

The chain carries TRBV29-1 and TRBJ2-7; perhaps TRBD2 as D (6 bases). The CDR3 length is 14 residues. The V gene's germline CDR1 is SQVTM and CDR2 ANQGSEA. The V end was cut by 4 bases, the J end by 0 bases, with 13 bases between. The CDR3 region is CSVAREAHSYEQYF. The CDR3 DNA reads TGCAGCGTTGCGCGGGAAGCACACTCCTACGAGCAGTACTTC.

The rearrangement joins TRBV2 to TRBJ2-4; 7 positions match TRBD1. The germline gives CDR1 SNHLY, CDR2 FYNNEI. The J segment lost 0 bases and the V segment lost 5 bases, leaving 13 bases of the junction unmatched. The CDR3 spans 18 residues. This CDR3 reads CASSSRDREYLAKNIQYF. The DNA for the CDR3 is TGTGCCAGCAGTAGCCGGGACAGAGAATACCTAGCCAAAAACATTCAGTACTTC.

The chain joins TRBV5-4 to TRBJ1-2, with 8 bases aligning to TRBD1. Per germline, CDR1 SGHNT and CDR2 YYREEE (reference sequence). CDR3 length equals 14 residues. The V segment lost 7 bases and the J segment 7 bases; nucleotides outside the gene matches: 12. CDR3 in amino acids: CASGDDGQGVGYTF. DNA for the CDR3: TGTGCCAGCGGTGACGATGGACAGGGCGTTGGCTACACCTTC.

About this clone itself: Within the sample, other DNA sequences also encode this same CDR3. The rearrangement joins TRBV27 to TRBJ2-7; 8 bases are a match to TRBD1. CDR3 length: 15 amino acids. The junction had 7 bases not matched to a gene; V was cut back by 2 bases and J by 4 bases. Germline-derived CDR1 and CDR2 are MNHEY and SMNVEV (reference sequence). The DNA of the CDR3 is TGTGCCAGCAGTTTAAGCGGACAGGGAACGTACGAGCAGTACTTC. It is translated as CASSLSGQGTYEQYF.

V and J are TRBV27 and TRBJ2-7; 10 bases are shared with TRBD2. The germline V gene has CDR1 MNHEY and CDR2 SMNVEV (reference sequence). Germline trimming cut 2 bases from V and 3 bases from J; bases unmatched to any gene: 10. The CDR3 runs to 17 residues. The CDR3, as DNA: TGTGCCAGCAGTTTACTCGGAGCGGGAGGGCCATTCTACGAGCAGTACTTC. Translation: CASSLLGAGGPFYEQYF.

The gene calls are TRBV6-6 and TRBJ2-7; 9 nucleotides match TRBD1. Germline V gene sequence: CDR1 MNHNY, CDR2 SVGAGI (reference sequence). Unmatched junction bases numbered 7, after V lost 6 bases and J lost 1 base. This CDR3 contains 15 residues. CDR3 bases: TGTGCCAGCAGCTTGGACAGGGGCGCATCCTACGAGCAGTACTTC. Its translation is CASSLDRGASYEQYF.

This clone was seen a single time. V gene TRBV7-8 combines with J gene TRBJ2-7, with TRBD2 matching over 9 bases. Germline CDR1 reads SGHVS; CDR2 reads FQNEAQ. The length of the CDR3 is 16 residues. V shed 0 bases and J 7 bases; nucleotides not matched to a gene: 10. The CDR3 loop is CASSLARGLAGYEQYF. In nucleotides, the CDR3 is TGTGCCAGCAGCTTAGCGCGAGGGCTAGCGGGGTATGAGCAGTACTTC. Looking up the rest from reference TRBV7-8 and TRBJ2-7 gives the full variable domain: GAGVSQSPRYKVAKRGQDVALRCDPISGHVSLFWYQQALGQGPEFLTYFQNEAQLDKSGLPSDRFFAERPEGSVSTLKIQRTQQEDSAVYLCASSLARGLAGYEQYFGPGTRLTVT.

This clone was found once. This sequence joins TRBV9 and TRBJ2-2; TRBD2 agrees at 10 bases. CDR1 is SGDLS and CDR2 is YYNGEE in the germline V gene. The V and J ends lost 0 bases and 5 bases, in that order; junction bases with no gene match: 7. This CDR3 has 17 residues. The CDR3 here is CASSVGPSGRSTGELFF. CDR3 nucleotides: TGTGCCAGCAGCGTAGGGCCTAGCGGGAGATCTACCGGGGAGCTGTTTTTT.

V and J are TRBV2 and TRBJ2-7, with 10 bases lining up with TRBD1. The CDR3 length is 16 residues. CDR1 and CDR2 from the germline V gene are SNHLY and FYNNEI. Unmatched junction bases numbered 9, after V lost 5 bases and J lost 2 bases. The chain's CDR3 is CASSYLPGQGTYEQYF. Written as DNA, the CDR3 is TGTGCCAGCAGTTACTTACCGGGACAGGGGACCTACGAGCAGTACTTC.